These T cell receptor beta chains were read from a single sample in a study of shared clonotypes between healthy human individuals. Produced via immunoSEQ multiplex PCR; TCRdb's table is partial and in-frame only. This sample has some 1.1 million clones, with 77% found just once. What was sequenced was memory CD4+ T cells from PBMCs. These TCRs come from a young man in good health. Some clones in this sample may be carry-over from other donors' samples. The CDR3 runs from the conserved cysteine through the conserved F or W. The D gene is left open where the match is weak. Size values are once, few and many counts, or a class for expanded clones, and some rows have none.

clone_size: -
d_call: TRBD1
v_call: TRBV28
j_call: TRBJ2-7
cdr3_nt: TGTGCCAGCAGTTTGGCAGACAGGGCTGTGGTCCACGAGCAGTACTTC
cdr3_aa: CASSLADRAVVHEQYF

clone_size: -
d_call: TRBD1
v_call: TRBV11-2
j_call: TRBJ1-5
cdr3_nt: TGTGCCAGCAGCTTAGTCGGAAGGGAGGACAGGCTCAATCAGCCCCAGCATTTC
cdr3_aa: CASSLVGREDRLNQPQHF

clone_size: once
d_call: TRBD1
v_call: TRBV27
j_call: TRBJ2-5
cdr3_nt: TGTGCCAGCAGTAAAAGCCCGGGACAGGGGGTGGAGACCCAGTACTTC
cdr3_aa: CASSKSPGQGVETQYF

clone_size: -
d_call: -
v_call: TRBV5-1
j_call: TRBJ2-5
cdr3_nt: TGCGCCAGCAGCGAACAAGGGGTGCCGTACTTC
cdr3_aa: CASSEQGVPYF

clone_size: -
d_call: -
v_call: TRBV9
j_call: TRBJ2-7
cdr3_nt: TGTGCCAGCAGCGATTATGGGGGCTACTCCTACGAGCAGTACTTC
cdr3_aa: CASSDYGGYSYEQYF

clone_size: -
d_call: -
v_call: TRBV7-6
j_call: TRBJ2-6
cdr3_nt: TGTGCCAGCAGCGAACCCTCTGGGGCCAACGTCCTGACTTTC
cdr3_aa: CASSEPSGANVLTF

clone_size: -
d_call: -
v_call: TRBV30
j_call: TRBJ2-2
cdr3_nt: TGTGCCTCGCCTCATCGGCTTAGTACCGGGGAGCTGTTTTTT
cdr3_aa: CASPHRLSTGELFF

clone_size: once
d_call: -
v_call: TRBV6-5
j_call: TRBJ1-2
cdr3_nt: TGTGCCAGCAGTTACTCGTTTGGCTATGGCTACACCTTC
cdr3_aa: CASSYSFGYGYTF

clone_size: -
d_call: -
v_call: TRBV7-8
j_call: TRBJ1-3
cdr3_nt: TGTGCCAGCCAGACCCTGGGGGCTGGAAACACCATATATTTT
cdr3_aa: CASQTLGAGNTIYF

clone_size: -
d_call: -
v_call: TRBV15
j_call: TRBJ1-1
cdr3_nt: TGTGCCACCAGCAGAGATGAACGGAGGAGTGAAGCTTTCTTT
cdr3_aa: CATSRDERRSEAFF

clone_size: -
d_call: -
v_call: TRBV6-5
j_call: TRBJ1-4
cdr3_nt: TGTGCCAGCAGCCCCCGACAGGTTGCTGAAAAACTGTTTTTT
cdr3_aa: CASSPRQVAEKLFF

clone_size: -
d_call: TRBD1
v_call: TRBV11-2
j_call: TRBJ1-2
cdr3_nt: TGTGCCAGCAGCTTTGCTGGGACAGGGGGTGGCTATGGCTACACCTTC
cdr3_aa: CASSFAGTGGGYGYTF

clone_size: -
d_call: TRBD2
v_call: TRBV29-1
j_call: TRBJ2-3
cdr3_nt: TGCAGCGTTACTAGCGGGAGGGGAATGGCAGATACGCAGTATTTT
cdr3_aa: CSVTSGRGMADTQYF

clone_size: -
d_call: -
v_call: TRBV28
j_call: TRBJ2-5
cdr3_nt: TGTGCCAGCAGCTTGGGTTGGGGGCAAGAGACCCAGTACTTC
cdr3_aa: CASSLGWGQETQYF

clone_size: -
d_call: -
v_call: TRBV28
j_call: TRBJ2-3
cdr3_nt: TGTGCCAGCAGTTCTAACCGGGACCCAACAGATACGCAGTATTTT
cdr3_aa: CASSSNRDPTDTQYF

clone_size: -
d_call: -
v_call: TRBV6-1
j_call: TRBJ1-2
cdr3_nt: TGTGCCAGCAGTGAAGATGGGACATTCAGTAACTATGGCTACACCTTC
cdr3_aa: CASSEDGTFSNYGYTF

clone_size: -
d_call: TRBD1
v_call: TRBV28
j_call: TRBJ1-1
cdr3_nt: TGTGCCAGCAGTTTAATGGACAGGGGGCAAGCTTTCTTT
cdr3_aa: CASSLMDRGQAFF

clone_size: -
d_call: -
v_call: TRBV5-5
j_call: TRBJ2-5
cdr3_nt: TGTGCCAGCAGCCGAACCGGAGGGGCCCAAGAGACCCAGTACTTC
cdr3_aa: CASSRTGGAQETQYF

clone_size: -
d_call: -
v_call: TRBV7-3
j_call: TRBJ1-2
cdr3_nt: TGTGCCAGCAGCTTTAACACAGGGTATGGCTACACCTTC
cdr3_aa: CASSFNTGYGYTF

clone_size: -
d_call: TRBD2
v_call: TRBV11-3
j_call: TRBJ2-1
cdr3_nt: TGTGCCAGCAGCTTAAACCGGGTCCAACTAGCGGGAGGGGTAGATGAGCAGTTCTTC
cdr3_aa: CASSLNRVQLAGGVDEQFF

clone_size: -
d_call: TRBD2
v_call: TRBV5-1
j_call: TRBJ2-7
cdr3_nt: TGCGCCAGCAGCTTGGCGGGACTAGCGGGACCCGAGCAGTACTTC
cdr3_aa: CASSLAGLAGPEQYF

clone_size: -
d_call: TRBD1
v_call: TRBV2
j_call: TRBJ1-1
cdr3_nt: TGTGCCAGCGGAGCGAGAGGAGACAGGGGCACTGAAGCTTTCTTT
cdr3_aa: CASGARGDRGTEAFF